This T cell receptor beta chain comes out of a study of blood T cells in healthy people across ages. The use of a sample-barcoded 5' primer and a J-beta primer mix characterized a second PCR of about 7 to 12 cycles. A template-switch adaptor that had 12 random nucleotides put a tag on each cDNA molecule. TCRdb recomputed calls from the 5' RACE reads with MiXCR, one row per CDR3 protein. The data show hundreds of thousands of distinct CDR3 sequences, around two fifths seen once. A remark on this clonotype: The antigen is unknown.

General observations from the study: Older individuals had lower TCR beta diversity per million T cells (the decline was roughly linear). Naive T cell percentage showed a strong correlation with TCR beta diversity. Both higher diversity and more naive CD4+ cells marked long-lived donors when set against aged donors.

CDR1 SNHLY and CDR2 FYNNEI come from the germline V gene. The V gene lost 6 bases and the J gene lost 2 bases, with 13 bases spanning the gap. The CDR3 contains 14 residues. Source material: blood. The clonotype comes from a man in his sixties in good health. V gene TRBV2 combines with J gene TRBJ2-5, with D possibly TRBD2 on 7 matching bases. The CDR3: CASRGGGGQETQYF. The CDR3, as DNA: TGTGCCAGCAGGGGGGGCGGGGGTCAAGAGACCCAGTACTTC.